The T cell receptor (beta chain) under discussion was sequenced for a study of Graves' ophthalmopathy and Graves' hyperthyroidism. Study details: Investigators collected peripheral blood at initial diagnosis, before any treatment was given.

The starting material, 10 ml of fresh peripheral blood, provided the PBMCs. At least ten counts were recorded for this clonotype. J gave up 2 bases and V 1 base, and 4 bases lay outside the gene matches. This CDR3 is 15 amino acids long. Germline assignment: CDR1 SGHTA and CDR2 FQGNSA. Researchers took RNA transcripts and amplified TCR beta CDR3 regions from them. The authors performed first-round RT-PCR with HTBI primers and then a second-round multiplex PCR. TCRdb re-called the multiplex PCR reads through MiXCR, storing one row per CDR3 protein. The sample has more than 550,000 distinct CDR3 sequences, under 50% seen once.

Sequenced sample: peripheral blood. The clonotype comes from an adult man with Graves' ophthalmopathy. The chain recombines TRBV7-2 with TRBJ2-7, with 8 bases lining up with TRBD1. In nucleotides, the CDR3 is TGTGCCAGCAGCTTAGAGGCAGGGGGCCCCTACGAGCAGTACTTC. Translated, it gives CASSLEAGGPYEQYF.